This T cell receptor beta chain was identified in a study of cytotoxic CD8 clonotypes in ibrutinib-treated CLL. The study's findings and limits: Treatment saw public clonotypes, which were uncommon, either contract or stay stable.

Investigators sourced approximately 2.1 micrograms of genomic DNA from cryopreserved PBMCs for TCR beta libraries. In regard to this clone: Its specificity is unknown.

This CDR3 comprises 13 residues. From germline, CDR1 is LGHNA and CDR2 YNFKEQ. V was cut by 1 base and J by 2 bases, with 4 bases left in between. Measured with immunoSEQ multiplex PCR; TCRdb has only the in-frame clones, and not every one. The sample consists of tens of thousands of clones, over 60% of them appearing once. The sample here was PBMCs, taken after 12 months of ibrutinib treatment. This TCR was sampled from a human donor with chronic lymphocytic leukemia. This chain links TRBV4-2 with TRBJ2-3; no clear D. The CDR3 spells CASSQGPTDTQYF. In nucleotides, the CDR3 is TGTGCCAGCAGCCAAGGGCCCACAGATACGCAGTATTTT.